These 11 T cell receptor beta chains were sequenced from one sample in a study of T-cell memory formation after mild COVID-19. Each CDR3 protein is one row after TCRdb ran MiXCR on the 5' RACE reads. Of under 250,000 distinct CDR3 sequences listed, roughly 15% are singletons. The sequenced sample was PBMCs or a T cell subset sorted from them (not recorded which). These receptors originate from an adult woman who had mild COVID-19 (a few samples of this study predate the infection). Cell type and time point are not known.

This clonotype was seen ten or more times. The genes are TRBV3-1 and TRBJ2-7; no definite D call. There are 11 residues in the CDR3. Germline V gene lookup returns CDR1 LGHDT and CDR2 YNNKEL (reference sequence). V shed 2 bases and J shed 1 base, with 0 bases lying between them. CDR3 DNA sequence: TGTGCCAGCAGCCAATCCTACGAGCAGTACTTC. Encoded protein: CASSQSYEQYF.

The CDR3 here is CASMRSPYEQYF. The CDR3 DNA sequence: TGCGCCAGCATGCGGAGCCCCTACGAGCAGTACTTC. V gene TRBV23-1 combines with J gene TRBJ2-7; D ambiguous. TRBV23-1 is an ORF for which the function is uncertain. V was pared by 7 bases and J by 2 bases, with 9 bases between. The CDR3 has 12 amino acids.

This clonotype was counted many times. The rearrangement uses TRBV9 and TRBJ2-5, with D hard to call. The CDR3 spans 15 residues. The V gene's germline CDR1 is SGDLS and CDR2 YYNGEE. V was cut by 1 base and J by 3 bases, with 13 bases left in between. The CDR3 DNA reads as TGTGCCAGCAGCGTAACGATGAGCCGGGAAGAGACCCAGTACTTC. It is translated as CASSVTMSREETQYF.

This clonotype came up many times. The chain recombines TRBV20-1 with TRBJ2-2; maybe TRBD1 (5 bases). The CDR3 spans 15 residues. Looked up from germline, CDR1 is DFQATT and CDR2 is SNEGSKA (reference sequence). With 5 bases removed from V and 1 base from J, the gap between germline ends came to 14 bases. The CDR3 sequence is CSARRQIQNTGELFF. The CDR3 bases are TGCAGTGCTCGTCGACAGATCCAGAACACCGGGGAGCTGTTTTTT.

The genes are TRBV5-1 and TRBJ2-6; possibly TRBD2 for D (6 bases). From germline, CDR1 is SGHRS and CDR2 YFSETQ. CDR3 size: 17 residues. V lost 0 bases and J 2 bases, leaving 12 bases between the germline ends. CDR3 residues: CASSLVAGLAGANVLTF. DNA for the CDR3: TGCGCCAGCAGCTTGGTTGCGGGGCTAGCTGGGGCCAACGTCCTGACTTTC.

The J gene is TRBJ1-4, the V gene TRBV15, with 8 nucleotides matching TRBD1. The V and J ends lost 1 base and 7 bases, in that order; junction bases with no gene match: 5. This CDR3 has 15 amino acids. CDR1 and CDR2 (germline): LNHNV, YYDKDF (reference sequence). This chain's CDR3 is CATSRADRGGEKLFF. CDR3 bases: TGTGCCACCAGCAGAGCTGACAGGGGAGGTGAAAAACTGTTTTTT.

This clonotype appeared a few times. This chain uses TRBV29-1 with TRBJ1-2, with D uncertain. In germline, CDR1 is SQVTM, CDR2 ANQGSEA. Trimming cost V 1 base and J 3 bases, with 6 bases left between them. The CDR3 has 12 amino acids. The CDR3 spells CSVEGQDYGYTF. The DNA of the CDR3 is TGCAGCGTTGAAGGGCAGGACTATGGCTACACCTTC.

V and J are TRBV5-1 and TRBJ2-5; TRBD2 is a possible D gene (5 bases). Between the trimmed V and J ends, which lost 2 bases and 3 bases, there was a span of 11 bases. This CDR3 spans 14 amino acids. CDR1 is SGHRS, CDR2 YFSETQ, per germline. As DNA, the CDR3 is TGCGCCAGCAGCTTTACTTTGCGGGAAGAGACCCAGTACTTC. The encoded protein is CASSFTLREETQYF.

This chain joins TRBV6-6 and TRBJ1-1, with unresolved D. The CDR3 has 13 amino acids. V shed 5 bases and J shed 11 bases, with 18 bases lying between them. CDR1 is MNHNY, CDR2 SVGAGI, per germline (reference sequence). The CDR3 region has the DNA TGTGCCAGCAGTCCGGACCGCCCCGGCTGGGCTTTCTTT. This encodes CASSPDRPGWAFF.

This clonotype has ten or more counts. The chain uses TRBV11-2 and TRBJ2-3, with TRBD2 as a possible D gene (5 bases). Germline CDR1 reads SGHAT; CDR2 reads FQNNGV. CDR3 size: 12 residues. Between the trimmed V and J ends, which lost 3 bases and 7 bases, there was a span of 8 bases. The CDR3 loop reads CASSFQRNTQYF. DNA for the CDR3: TGTGCCAGCAGCTTTCAGCGGAATACGCAGTATTTT.

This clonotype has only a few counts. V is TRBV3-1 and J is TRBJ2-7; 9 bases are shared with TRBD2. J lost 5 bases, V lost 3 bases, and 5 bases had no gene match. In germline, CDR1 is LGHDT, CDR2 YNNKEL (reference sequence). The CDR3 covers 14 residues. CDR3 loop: CASSHAGGGDEQYF. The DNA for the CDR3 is TGTGCCAGCAGCCATGCGGGAGGGGGAGACGAGCAGTACTTC.